These T cell receptor beta chains were read from a single sample in a study of neoadjuvant anti-PD-1 for oral cavity cancer. Clones were sequenced by immunoSEQ multiplex PCR, and TCRdb holds only the in-frame ones, with some missing. This table has more than 30,000 clones, over 30% appearing once. Sequenced material: tumor tissue, taken after nivolumab (anti-PD-1) treatment. These TCRs come from a person between 40 and 85 years old with oral cavity squamous cell carcinoma. Each CDR3 is given with its conserved first and last residue. D genes are given only for firm matches. Rows give clone size only sometimes, using once, few, many, or a class for an expanded clone.

d_call j_call v_call clone_size cdr3_aa cdr3_nt
TRBD1 TRBJ2-2 TRBV11-1 - CASSLYRGHNTGELFF TGTGCCAGCAGCTTATACAGGGGGCATAACACCGGGGAGCTGTTTTTT
- TRBJ2-1 TRBV5-1 - CASSLIWESRNEQFF TGCGCCAGCAGCTTGATCTGGGAGTCCCGAAATGAGCAGTTCTTC
TRBD1 TRBJ2-2 TRBV5-1 - CASSSGQATATGELFF TGCGCCAGCAGCTCGGGACAGGCCACTGCCACCGGGGAGCTGTTTTTT
TRBD2 TRBJ2-5 TRBV6-5 once CASSYGGSLETQYF TGTGCCAGCAGTTACGGCGGGAGTTTAGAGACCCAGTACTTC
- TRBJ1-6 TRBV9 - CASSPLPGSNSPLHF TGTGCCAGCAGCCCCCTACCGGGGTCTAATTCACCCCTCCACTTT
- TRBJ2-7 TRBV30 - CAWSVTGTSSYEQYF TGTGCCTGGAGTGTAACAGGGACGTCCTCCTACGAGCAGTACTTC
- TRBJ2-1 TRBV15 - CATSSRDARSYNEQFF TGTGCCACCAGCAGCAGGGACGCACGCTCCTACAATGAGCAGTTCTTC
TRBD2 TRBJ2-1 TRBV29-1 few CSVRTSGMRNEQFF TGCAGCGTTCGAACTAGCGGGATGAGAAATGAGCAGTTCTTC
TRBD1 TRBJ2-1 TRBV30 - CAWKTGGFYNEQFF TGTGCCTGGAAGACAGGGGGCTTCTACAATGAGCAGTTCTTC
- TRBJ1-4 TRBV4-1 few CLGAVIEKLFF TGCCTCGGGGCGGTAATTGAAAAACTGTTTTTT
- TRBJ1-2 TRBV5-1 few CASSLGQVTNYGYTF TGCGCCAGCAGCTTGGGACAGGTTACTAACTATGGCTACACCTTC
- TRBJ2-7 TRBV6-1 few CASREVYEQYF TGTGCCAGCAGGGAGGTCTACGAGCAGTACTTC
- TRBJ1-1 TRBV7-6 - CASSLGAPLLNTEAFF TGTGCCAGCAGCTTAGGGGCTCCACTGCTGAACACTGAAGCTTTCTTT
- TRBJ1-2 TRBV27 few CASSSTSTYGYTF TGTGCCAGCAGTTCAACTAGTACCTATGGCTACACCTTC
- TRBJ1-2 TRBV27 - CASSPSVSWAVPHQYGYTF TGTGCCAGCAGTCCATCCGTTTCGTGGGCCGTCCCTCACCAATATGGCTACACCTTC
- TRBJ2-5 TRBV5-8 - CASSRQLLRETQYF TGTGCCAGCAGCCGACAACTCCTGAGGGAGACCCAGTACTTC
- TRBJ2-1 TRBV27 - CASTKLESSYNEQFF TGTGCCAGCACTAAACTAGAAAGCTCCTACAATGAGCAGTTCTTC
- TRBJ2-3 TRBV5-8 - CASSLGSDSSTDTQYF TGTGCCAGCAGCTTGGGGTCCGATTCTAGCACAGATACGCAGTATTTT
- TRBJ1-2 TRBV7-2 - CASSLARRSYGYTF TGTGCCAGCAGCTTAGCGCGGCGGAGCTATGGCTACACCTTC
- TRBJ1-2 TRBV5-1 - CASSFMSSYGYTF TGCGCCAGCAGCTTCATGAGTAGCTATGGCTACACCTTC
TRBD1 TRBJ2-2 TRBV5-1 - CASSRRDRVPGELFF TGCGCCAGCAGCCGACGGGACAGGGTGCCCGGGGAGCTGTTTTTT
TRBD2 TRBJ2-7 TRBV2 - CASSDREGGSYEQYF TGTGCCAGCAGTGACAGGGAGGGCGGGTCCTACGAGCAGTACTTC
TRBD2 TRBJ2-3 TRBV4-2 - CASSQDITGGVYF TGTGCCAGCAGCCAAGACATCACGGGGGGGGTTTATTTT
- TRBJ1-2 TRBV27 - CASSSFGTFIYTF TGTGCCAGCAGTTCATTCGGGACATTTATTTACACCTTC
TRBD1 TRBJ1-1 TRBV7-9 - CASGAQGGRQGNTEAFF TGTGCCAGCGGGGCTCAAGGGGGGAGACAGGGGAACACTGAAGCTTTCTTT
TRBD2 TRBJ2-1 TRBV10-1 many CASSESLAGEDNEQFF TGCGCCAGCAGTGAGTCGCTAGCGGGAGAGGATAATGAGCAGTTCTTC
- TRBJ1-1 TRBV6-1 - CASSEWAGNTEAFF TGTGCCAGCAGTGAATGGGCCGGGAACACTGAAGCTTTCTTT
TRBD1 TRBJ1-2 TRBV30 few CAWSDLPGTGTGGYTF TGTGCCTGGAGTGACCTCCCCGGGACAGGGACTGGCGGCTACACCTTC
TRBD1 TRBJ1-4 TRBV6-1 - CASSEGGGYEKLFF TGTGCCAGCAGTGAAGGAGGGGGCTATGAAAAACTGTTTTTT
- TRBJ2-1 TRBV29-1 few CSVEAGRQQFF TGCAGCGTTGAGGCAGGTAGGCAGCAGTTCTTC
- TRBJ2-5 TRBV5-1 - CASSIGYQETQYF TGCGCCAGCAGCATCGGGTACCAAGAGACCCAGTACTTC
- TRBJ2-1 TRBV15 - CATSEFTNEQFF TGTGCCACCAGCGAATTTACTAATGAGCAGTTCTTC
- TRBJ1-1 TRBV5-1 - CAGRTDMNTEAFF TGCGCCGGACGGACGGACATGAACACTGAAGCTTTCTTT
- TRBJ1-2 TRBV9 - CASSGDLRAYYGYTF TGTGCCAGCAGCGGAGACCTAAGGGCGTACTATGGCTACACCTTC
- TRBJ2-1 TRBV30 - CAEGPGVAYNEQFF TGTGCTGAAGGTCCGGGGGTGGCCTACAATGAGCAGTTCTTC
- TRBJ2-1 TRBV11-3 many CASSLQSGSYNEQFF TGTGCCAGCAGCTTACAATCGGGGTCGTACAATGAGCAGTTCTTC
TRBD1 TRBJ1-5 TRBV5-4 - CASSSGTAVDQPQHF TGTGCCAGCAGCTCTGGGACAGCAGTAGATCAGCCCCAGCATTTT
- TRBJ1-1 TRBV15 few CATSRDLSYTEAFF TGTGCCACCAGCAGAGATTTGAGCTACACTGAAGCTTTCTTT
- TRBJ2-1 TRBV9 once CASSSGGQEQFF TGTGCCAGCAGCTCCGGGGGTCAGGAGCAGTTCTTC
TRBD2 TRBJ2-5 TRBV9 - CASSVDSGRGETQYF TGTGCCAGCAGCGTAGACAGCGGGAGAGGGGAGACCCAGTACTTC
- TRBJ2-1 TRBV18 few CASSPPASSYNEQFF TGTGCCAGCTCACCACCGGCTAGCTCCTACAATGAGCAGTTCTTC
- TRBJ1-6 TRBV30 - CAWGRLSSYNSPLHF TGTGCCTGGGGACGGCTGAGCTCCTATAATTCACCCCTCCACTTT